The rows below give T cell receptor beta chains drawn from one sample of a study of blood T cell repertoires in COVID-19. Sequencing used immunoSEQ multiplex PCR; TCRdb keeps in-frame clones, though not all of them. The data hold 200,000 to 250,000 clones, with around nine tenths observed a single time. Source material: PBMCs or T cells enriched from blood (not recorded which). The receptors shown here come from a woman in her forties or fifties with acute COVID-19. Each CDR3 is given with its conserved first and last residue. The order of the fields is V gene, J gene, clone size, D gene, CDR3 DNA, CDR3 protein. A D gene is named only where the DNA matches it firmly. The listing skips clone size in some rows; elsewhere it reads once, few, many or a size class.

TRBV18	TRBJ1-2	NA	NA	TGTGCCAGCTCACCACTTGTTCTCCAGGGCTATGGCTACACCTTC	CASSPLVLQGYGYTF
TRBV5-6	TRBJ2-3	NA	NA	TGTGCCAGCAGCTTTAAAGGGGCCTTAAGTCTTACAGATACGCAGTATTTT	CASSFKGALSLTDTQYF
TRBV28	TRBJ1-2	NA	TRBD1	TGTGCCAGCAGTTTCCCGCTACAGGGGAAGGAGTTTGGCTACACCTTC	CASSFPLQGKEFGYTF
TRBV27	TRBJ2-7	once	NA	TGTGCCAGCAGTTGGTCTGGGGGACTCTGGGCGGACGAGCAGTACTTC	CASSWSGGLWADEQYF
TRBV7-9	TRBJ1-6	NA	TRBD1	TGTGCCAGCAGCTCCGGGACAGGGGACTCACCCCTCCATTTT	CASSSGTGDSPLHF
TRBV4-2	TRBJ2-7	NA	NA	TGTGCCAGCAGCCAAGCGCGAACTCGAACCCACTACGAGCAGTACTTC	CASSQARTRTHYEQYF
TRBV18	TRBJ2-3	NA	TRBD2	TGTGCCAGCTCACCAGGGGCGGGAGATCCGCAGTATTTT	CASSPGAGDPQYF
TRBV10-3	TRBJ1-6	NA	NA	TGTGCCATCAGTAAGACGGGCCGAGCTGAGGGTCTTTCACCCCTCCACTTT	CAISKTGRAEGLSPLHF
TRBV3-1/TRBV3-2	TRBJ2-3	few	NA	TGTGCCACTTCGCGGAGCGGAAGAGGTGGCACAGATACGCAGTATTTT	CATSRSGRGGTDTQYF
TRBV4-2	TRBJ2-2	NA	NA	TGTGCCAGCAGCCAAGCGGCAGGCAGGCTGGACACCGGGGAGCTGTTTTTT	CASSQAAGRLDTGELFF
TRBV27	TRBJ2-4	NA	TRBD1	TGTGCCAGCAGTCTCGGGACAGTACCTAGAGGGAACATTCAGTACTTC	CASSLGTVPRGNIQYF
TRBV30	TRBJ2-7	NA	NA	TGTGCCTGGAGGCGCCCCGGTCAATCACCAACTTACGAGCAGTACTTC	CAWRRPGQSPTYEQYF
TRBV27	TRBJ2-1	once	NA	TGTGCCAGCAGTCGCACTCGGGGTAGCTTTACGTACAATGAGCAGTTCTTC	CASSRTRGSFTYNEQFF
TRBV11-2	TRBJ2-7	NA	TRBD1	TGTGCCAGCAGCTTATGGGGTACCGGGACAGGGGCACGCGAGCAGTACTTC	CASSLWGTGTGAREQYF
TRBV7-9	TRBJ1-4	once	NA	NA	CASSFGQGINEKLFF
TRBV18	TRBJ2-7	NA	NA	TGTGCCAGCTCACCCCGGGACACGACCTACGAGCAGTACTTC	CASSPRDTTYEQYF
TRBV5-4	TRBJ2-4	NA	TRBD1	TGTGCCAGCAGCCCAGCCCGACAGGGGGAAAACATTCAGTACTTC	CASSPARQGENIQYF
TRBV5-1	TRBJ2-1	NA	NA	TGCGCCAGCAGCTTGGCAAGCGGCACTTACAATGAGCAGTTCTTC	CASSLASGTYNEQFF
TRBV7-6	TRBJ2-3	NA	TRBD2	TGTGCCAGCAGCTCCTTAGCGGGAGCGAGGGCAGATACGCAGTATTTT	CASSSLAGARADTQYF
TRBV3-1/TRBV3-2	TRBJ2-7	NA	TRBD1	TGTGCCAGCAGCCAAGTTTCTCGGCAGGGGGCTCTGTACTTC	CASSQVSRQGALYF
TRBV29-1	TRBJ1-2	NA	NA	TGCAGCGTTCGAGCTTATGGCTACACCTTC	CSVRAYGYTF
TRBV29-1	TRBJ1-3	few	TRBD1	TGCAGCACCCGGGACAGGGGTAGGGGAAACACCATATATTTT	CSTRDRGRGNTIYF
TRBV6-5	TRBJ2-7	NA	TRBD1	TGTGCCAGCAGTATTGACAGGGGGCACGAGCAGTACTTC	CASSIDRGHEQYF
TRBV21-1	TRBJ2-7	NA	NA	TGTGCCAGCAGCCAAACCTACGAGCAGTACTTC	CASSQTYEQYF
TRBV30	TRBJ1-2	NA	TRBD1	TGTGCCTGGACAGGGGGCGGCTATGGCTACACCTTC	CAWTGGGYGYTF
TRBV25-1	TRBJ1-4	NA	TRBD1	TGTGCCGGACAGGGGGCCCTGGAGGAAAAACTGTTTTTT	CAGQGALEEKLFF
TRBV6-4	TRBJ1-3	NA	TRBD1	TGTGCCAGCAGTCCAAACGCGGGACAGGGACCTGGAAACACCATATATTTT	CASSPNAGQGPGNTIYF
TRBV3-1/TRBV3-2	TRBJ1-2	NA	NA	TGTGCCAGCAGCCAAGACAGGGCGTCTGGCTACACCTTC	CASSQDRASGYTF
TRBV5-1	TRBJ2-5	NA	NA	TGCGCCAGCAGCCTAGAAGGCACCCAGGAGGACTTC	CASSLEGTQEDF
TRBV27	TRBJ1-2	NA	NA	TGTGCCAGCAGTTTCGCCTGGACAGCTACGAGAGATGGCTACACCTTC	CASSFAWTATRDGYTF
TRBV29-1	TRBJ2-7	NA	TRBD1	TGCAGCGCCTTAGGACGCAGGGGGCGCCACGAGCAGTACTTC	CSALGRRGRHEQYF
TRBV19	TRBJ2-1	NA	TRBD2	TGTGCCAGTAGTATTCTAGCGGGAGTCCATGAGCAGTTCTTC	CASSILAGVHEQFF
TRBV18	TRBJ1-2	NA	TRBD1	TGTGCCAGCTCACCCGGGACAGGGCGCACAGGTGGCTACACCTTC	CASSPGTGRTGGYTF
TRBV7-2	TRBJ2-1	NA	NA	TGTGCCAGCAGCTTAGCTTTTTCTAGCAGGATCAATGAGCAGTTCTTC	CASSLAFSSRINEQFF
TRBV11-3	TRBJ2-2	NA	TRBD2	TGTGCCAGCAGCTTTTATGGGAGGGCTACGATCGGGGAGCTGTTTTTT	CASSFYGRATIGELFF
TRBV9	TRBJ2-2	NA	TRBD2	TGTGCCAGCAGGGCTAGCGGTACCGGGGAGCTGTTTTTT	CASRASGTGELFF
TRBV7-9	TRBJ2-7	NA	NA	TGTGCCATCAACCTGATGGGCGGGAACTCCTACGAGCAGTACTTC	CAINLMGGNSYEQYF
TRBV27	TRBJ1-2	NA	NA	TGTGCCAGCAGTTCGACACGGCGATATGGCTACACCTTC	CASSSTRRYGYTF
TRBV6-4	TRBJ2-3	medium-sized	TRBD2	TGTGCCAGCAGTCTAGCGGGCGCTTCCACAGATACGCAGTATTTT	CASSLAGASTDTQYF
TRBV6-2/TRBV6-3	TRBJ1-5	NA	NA	TGTGCCAGCAGTTACATGGCGCGGGGGGGCAATCAGCCCCAGCATTTT	CASSYMARGGNQPQHF
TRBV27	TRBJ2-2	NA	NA	TGTGCCAGCGGTTCCGGGGGTAGGACCGGGGAGCTGTTTTTT	CASGSGGRTGELFF
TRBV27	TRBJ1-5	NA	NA	TGTGCCAGCAGCACACCAGGGGGCAATCAGCCCCAGCATTTT	CASSTPGGNQPQHF
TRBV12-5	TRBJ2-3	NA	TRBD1	TGTGCTAGTGGTTTGGCACAGGGGGGCGCGGATACGCAGTATTTT	CASGLAQGGADTQYF
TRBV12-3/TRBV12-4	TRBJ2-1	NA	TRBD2	TGTGCCAGCAGTTCAGCGGGGTGGGGCCCGTTCTTC	CASSSAGWGPFF
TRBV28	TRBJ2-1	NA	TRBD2	TGTGCCAGCAGTTTAGGGGGACTATACAATGAGCAGTTCTTC	CASSLGGLYNEQFF
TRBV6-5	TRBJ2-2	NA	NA	TGTGCCAGCAGTAACACGATGTTAATCACCGGGGAGCTGTTTTTT	CASSNTMLITGELFF